This passage covers 15 T cell receptor beta chains from one sample sequenced in a study of T cells in Graves' hyperthyroidism and ophthalmopathy. The CDR3 regions of TCR beta were amplified from RNA transcripts. When the TCR CDR3 underwent first-round RT-PCR, the HTBI primer set was used. TCRdb reprocessed the multiplex PCR reads via MiXCR and lists one record per CDR3 protein. Of nearly 600,000 distinct CDR3 sequences detected, more than 11% appear once; the ten largest clones hold more than 5%. Sequenced sample: blood. Every receptor here comes from a woman aged 30 to 39 with Graves' hyperthyroidism that later progressed to Graves' ophthalmopathy.

This clonotype has only a few counts. The J gene is TRBJ2-2, the V gene TRBV29-1, with D unresolved. Trimming removed 4 bases at V and 4 bases at J, with 10 bases between. The CDR3 is 13 amino acids. Germline V gives CDR1 SQVTM, CDR2 ANQGSEA. The CDR3 loop is CSVGTLGTGELFF. The DNA of the CDR3 is TGCAGCGTTGGAACTCTGGGCACCGGGGAGCTGTTTTTT.

This clonotype occurred many times. The V and J genes are TRBV5-1 and TRBJ1-4, with TRBD1 as a possible D gene (5 bases). V lost 2 bases, J lost 7 bases, and 12 bases lay in between. The CDR3 runs 14 residues. Germline CDR1 SGHRS, CDR2 YFSETQ. In DNA form, the CDR3 reads TGCGCCAGCAGCTTTGGCGGGGACGGTGAAAAACTGTTTTTT. As protein: CASSFGGDGEKLFF.

This clonotype was counted at least ten times. J is TRBJ2-2 and V is TRBV12-3 or TRBV12-4; maybe TRBD1 (6 bases). The CDR3 consists of 14 residues. Trimming stripped 3 bases from V and 6 bases from J, with 11 bases between. The CDR3 loop is CASSLVGGPGELFF. CDR3 coding DNA: TGTGCCAGCAGTTTGGTAGGGGGTCCCGGGGAGCTGTTTTTT.

V gene TRBV14 combines with J gene TRBJ1-1, with D perhaps matching TRBD1 (5 bases). Looked up from germline, CDR1 is SGHDN and CDR2 is FVKESK. Trimming took 4 bases from V and 5 from J, leaving 14 bases between them. The CDR3 length is 14 residues. The CDR3 DNA reads as TGTGCCAGCAGCCCGACCAGGGTATGGACTGAAGCTTTCTTT. Protein product: CASSPTRVWTEAFF.

This clonotype was recorded at least ten times. The chain combines TRBV6-2 or TRBV6-3 with TRBJ1-1; TRBD1 might be the D (5 bases). The CDR3 sequence is 14 residues long. Trimming shortened V by 3 bases and J by 4 bases, and 12 bases separated the two germline ends. Per germline, CDR1 MNHEY and CDR2 SVGEGT. Here the CDR3 reads CASSYNPRVTEAFF. DNA for the CDR3: TGTGCCAGCAGTTATAACCCCAGGGTCACTGAAGCTTTCTTT.

The chain recombines TRBV5-4 with TRBJ2-3; 7 bases are a match to TRBD1. From germline, CDR1 is SGHNT and CDR2 YYREEE (reference sequence). CDR3 length: 14 amino acids. V shed 2 bases, J shed 5 bases, and the junction held 5 bases outside the gene matches. This CDR3 reads CASSLGGWKDTQYF. The CDR3 nucleotides read TGTGCCAGCAGCTTAGGGGGCTGGAAAGATACGCAGTATTTT.

As to this clonotype: Possible read error: a much larger clone is one base away. The genes are TRBV12-3 or TRBV12-4 and TRBJ2-7; TRBD1 agrees at 9 bases. CDR3 size: 14 residues. The CDR3 here is CASTETGGIYEQCF. The CDR3 nucleotides are TGTGCCAGCACCGAGACAGGGGGGATCTACGAGCAGTGCTTC.

This clonotype was seen a few times. This rearrangement joins TRBV5-1 to TRBJ2-1; D ambiguous. V was trimmed by 1 base and J by 5 bases, leaving 13 bases between them. Looked up from germline, CDR1 is SGHRS and CDR2 is YFSETQ. The CDR3 loop spans 15 amino acids. The CDR3 sequence is CASSLQGISDNEQFF. The DNA for the CDR3 is TGCGCCAGCAGCTTGCAAGGGATAAGCGACAATGAGCAGTTCTTC.

In this sample, this clonotype turned up many times. V gene TRBV20-1 combines with J gene TRBJ2-7; TRBD2 matches 9 bases. V was clipped by 1 base and J by 7 bases; unmatched bases: 11. CDR3 length: 15 amino acids. CDR1 is DFQATT, CDR2 SNEGSKA, per germline (reference sequence). The CDR3 sequence: CSARGLAGSMEEQYF. The DNA of the CDR3 is TGCAGTGCTAGAGGGCTAGCGGGGTCGATGGAGGAGCAGTACTTC.

This chain joins TRBV5-6 and TRBJ2-1; no clear D. The CDR3 consists of 14 residues. Germline V gives CDR1 SGHDT, CDR2 YYEEEE. V gave up 0 bases and J gave up 10 bases, with 14 bases separating them. For the CDR3, the DNA is TGTGCCAGCAGCTTGGATGGCTTCATCTACGAGCAGTTCTTC. It yields the protein CASSLDGFIYEQFF.

This clonotype was seen only a few times. V and J are TRBV19 and TRBJ1-1, with D unclear. This CDR3 has 15 amino acids. Germline V gives CDR1 LNHDA, CDR2 SQIVND (reference sequence). Trimming removed 8 bases at V and 6 bases at J, with 22 bases between. CDR3 nucleotide sequence: TGTGCCAGTCAGACTACCTCGGGCTTTGGGGCTGAAGCTTTCTTT. It is translated as CASQTTSGFGAEAFF.

Many counts were recorded for this clonotype. The chain recombines TRBV11-3 with TRBJ2-7; D gene ambiguous. Trimming took 5 bases from V and 2 from J, leaving 19 bases between them. Germline V gene data show CDR1 as SGHNT and CDR2 as YENEEA. This CDR3 region has 16 residues. The CDR3 here is CASSPVGGETPYEQYF. CDR3 nucleotide sequence: TGTGCCAGCAGCCCCGTTGGCGGAGAGACCCCCTACGAGCAGTACTTC.

This clonotype was counted at least ten times. The chain couples TRBV27 to TRBJ2-7; D remains ambiguous. V was pared by 5 bases and J by 6 bases, with 11 bases between. Germline V gene sequence: CDR1 MNHEY, CDR2 SMNVEV (reference sequence). There are 12 residues in the CDR3. The CDR3 region is CASSTGRTEQYF. CDR3 in DNA: TGTGCCAGCAGTACCGGACGTACCGAGCAGTACTTC.

The chain uses TRBV2 and TRBJ1-5; D perhaps matches TRBD1 (5 bases). The CDR3 consists of 15 residues. Looked up from germline, CDR1 is SNHLY and CDR2 is FYNNEI. The germline V and J ends were trimmed by 3 bases and 3 bases, with 12 bases remaining between them. The CDR3 region is CASSDRQPINQPQHF. In nucleotides, the CDR3 is TGTGCCAGCAGTGATAGACAGCCGATCAATCAGCCCCAGCATTTT.

This clonotype has at least ten counts. J is TRBJ1-1 and V is TRBV6-1; D not certain. The CDR3 is 16 amino acids. Germline assignment: CDR1 MNHNS and CDR2 SASEGT. V shed 7 bases and J shed 0 bases, with 18 bases lying between them. The CDR3 DNA follows: TGTGCCAGCACCCCCGATCGAACAGTCATGAACACTGAAGCTTTCTTT. Protein sequence: CASTPDRTVMNTEAFF.